This T cell receptor beta chain was recorded in a study of cytomegalovirus exposure and HLA in healthy donors. V shed 3 bases and J 4 bases; nucleotides not matched to a gene: 5. The CDR3 extends over 16 amino acids. Germline assignment: CDR1 SGHRS and CDR2 YFSETQ. Study-level results: In an earlier analysis, about 87% or about 30%: the productive usage of most TCR beta V segments.

This clone appeared a single time. Antigen: not known. Amplification used 60 Vbeta primers and 13 Jbeta primers. Profiled with immunoSEQ multiplex PCR; TCRdb holds only in-frame clones, not every one. The repertoire holds roughly 180,000 clones, with 80% as singletons. The rearrangement links TRBV5-1 to TRBJ2-3, with TRBD2 identical over 13 bases. The sequence was collected from a woman aged 45-59 years in good health and CMV-seropositive. The specimen sequenced was PBMCs. The CDR3 DNA follows: TGCGCCAGCAGCTCGGCCACTAGCGGGAGGGCAGATACGCAGTATTTT. This gives the protein CASSSATSGRADTQYF.